This T cell receptor (beta chain) was sequenced during a study of shared clonotypes between healthy human individuals. Germline V gene lookup returns CDR1 ENHRY and CDR2 SYGVKD. The CDR3 contains 15 residues. Trimming took off 2 bases at V and 0 bases at J, with 8 bases between the two ends. About this clone itself: The antigen is unknown.

Generated by immunoSEQ multiplex PCR, the TCRdb table keeps only in-frame clones and is missing some. The repertoire holds some 2,500,000 clones, with 85% to 95% as singletons. Study-wide results and caveats: Among donors, the sharing of clonotypes was expected to be influenced by sequencing depth. The generation probabilities recorded for non-shared clonotypes fell below those of clonotypes shared by all four donors.

V gene TRBV10-3 combines with J gene TRBJ2-1; D ambiguous. The sequence derives from a young man in good health. Some clones in this sample may be carry-over from other donors' samples. The specimen sequenced was naive CD4+ T cells from PBMCs. Subset defined: CD45RA+ positively selected. CDR3: CAISEALPSYNEQFF. CDR3 bases: TGTGCCATCAGTGAGGCCTTACCCTCCTACAATGAGCAGTTCTTC.